The source of this TCR beta chain is a study of blood T cell repertoires in COVID-19. Whole-study context: Acute and convalescent COVID-19 samples came from the United States, Italy and Spain.

While infection was still active, Seattle patients were enrolled and then followed longitudinally. Per the original data handling: Nucleated cell counts were estimated from reference gene primer amplification. TCRdb keeps only in-frame clones here, not all; method: immunoSEQ multiplex PCR. The V and J calls and clone size were taken over from that table, and D and trimming were inferred from the DNA. The sample holds a few hundred thousand clones; around 90% are singletons and the top ten take around 2.3%. The clonotype comes from a woman aged 55-75 years with COVID-19, enrolled during active disease. The sequenced material came from peripheral blood.

CDR3 DNA: TGTGCCAGCAGCCAAGATGGGGGAAGGGACACCCAAGCTTTCTTT. Translated, it gives CASSQDGGRDTQAFF. The chain uses TRBV4-2 and TRBJ1-1, with D possibly being TRBD1 (6 bases). From germline, CDR1 is LGHNA and CDR2 YNFKEQ. The length of the CDR3 is 15 residues. V was clipped by 0 bases and J by 9 bases, with 17 bases between them.